This T cell receptor beta chain was sequenced for a study of cytomegalovirus exposure and HLA in healthy donors. Primers for the PCR totalled 60 Vbeta and 13 Jbeta. The assay was immunoSEQ multiplex PCR, and TCRdb's table has in-frame clones only and misses some. The table has approximately 140,000 clones, about 76% seen once. Germline V gene sequence: CDR1 SGHTA, CDR2 FQGNSA. J gave up 6 bases and V 5 bases, and 4 bases lay outside the gene matches. The CDR3 runs 14 residues. The chain joins TRBV7-2 to TRBJ1-5; the match to TRBD1 covers 10 bases. Sample: PBMCs. The sequence derives from a man between 18 and 35 years old in good health and CMV-seronegative. CDR3 DNA: TGTGCCAGCAGCGAAGACAGGGGGCTTCAGCCCCAGCATTTT. Protein product: CASSEDRGLQPQHF.